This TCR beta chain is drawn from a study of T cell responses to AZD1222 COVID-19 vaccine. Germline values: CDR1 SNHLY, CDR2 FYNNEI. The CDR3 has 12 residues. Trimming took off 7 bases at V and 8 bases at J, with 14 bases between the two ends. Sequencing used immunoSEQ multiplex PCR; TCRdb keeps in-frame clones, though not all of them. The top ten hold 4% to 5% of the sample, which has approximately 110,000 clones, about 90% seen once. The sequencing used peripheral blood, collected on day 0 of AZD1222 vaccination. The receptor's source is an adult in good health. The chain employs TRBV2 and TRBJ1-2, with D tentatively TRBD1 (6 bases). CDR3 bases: TGTGCCAGCATTCGGGGGGCCGTAGGCTACACCTTC. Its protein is CASIRGAVGYTF.